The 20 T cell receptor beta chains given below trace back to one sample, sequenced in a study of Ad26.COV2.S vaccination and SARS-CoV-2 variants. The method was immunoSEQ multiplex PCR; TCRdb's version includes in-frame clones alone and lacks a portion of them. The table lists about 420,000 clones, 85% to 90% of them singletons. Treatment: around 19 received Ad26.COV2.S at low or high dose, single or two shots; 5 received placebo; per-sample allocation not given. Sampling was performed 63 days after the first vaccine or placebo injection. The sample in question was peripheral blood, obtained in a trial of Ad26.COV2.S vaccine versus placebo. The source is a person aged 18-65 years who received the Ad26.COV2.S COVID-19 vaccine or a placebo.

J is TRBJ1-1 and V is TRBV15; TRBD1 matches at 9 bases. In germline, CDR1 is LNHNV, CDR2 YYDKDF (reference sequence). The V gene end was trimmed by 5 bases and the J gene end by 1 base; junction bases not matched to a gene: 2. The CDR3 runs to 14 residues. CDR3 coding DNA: TGTGCCACCAGCCGGGACAGGGAGAACACTGAAGCTTTCTTT. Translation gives CATSRDRENTEAFF.

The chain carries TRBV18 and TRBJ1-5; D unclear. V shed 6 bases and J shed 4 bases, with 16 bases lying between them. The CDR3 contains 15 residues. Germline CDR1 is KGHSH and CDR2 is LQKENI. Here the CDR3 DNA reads TGTGCCAGCTCCCCAACCCCGGTAGGAAATCAGCCCCAGCATTTT. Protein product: CASSPTPVGNQPQHF.

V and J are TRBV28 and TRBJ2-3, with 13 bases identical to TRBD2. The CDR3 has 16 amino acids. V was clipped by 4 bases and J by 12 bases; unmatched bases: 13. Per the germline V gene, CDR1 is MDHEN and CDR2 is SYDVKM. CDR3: CASSSPRLAGGPGQYF. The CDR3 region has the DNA TGTGCCAGCAGTTCACCTAGACTAGCGGGGGGCCCTGGACAGTATTTT.

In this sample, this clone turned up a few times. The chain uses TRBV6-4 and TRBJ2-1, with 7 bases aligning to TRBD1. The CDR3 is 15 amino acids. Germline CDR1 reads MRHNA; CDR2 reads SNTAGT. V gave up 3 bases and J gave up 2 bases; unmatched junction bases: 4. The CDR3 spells CASSEKGGAYNEQFF. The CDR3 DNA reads TGTGCCAGCAGTGAAAAAGGGGGCGCCTACAATGAGCAGTTCTTC.

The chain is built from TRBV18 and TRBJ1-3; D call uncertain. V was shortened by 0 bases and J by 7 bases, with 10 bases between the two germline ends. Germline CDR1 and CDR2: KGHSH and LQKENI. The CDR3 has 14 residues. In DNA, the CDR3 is TGTGCCAGCTCACCACCAGAGGATCGCAACACCATATATTTT. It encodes CASSPPEDRNTIYF. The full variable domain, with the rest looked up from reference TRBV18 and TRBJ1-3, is NAGVMQNPRHLVRRRGQEARLRCSPMKGHSHVYWYRQLPEEGLKFMVYLQKENIIDESGMPKERFSAEFPKEGPSILRIQQVVRGDSAAYFCASSPPEDRNTIYFGEGSWLTVV.

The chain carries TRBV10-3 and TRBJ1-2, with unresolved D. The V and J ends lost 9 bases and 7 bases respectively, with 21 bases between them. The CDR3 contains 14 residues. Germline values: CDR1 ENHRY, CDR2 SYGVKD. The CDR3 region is CAITNLGSTGGYTF. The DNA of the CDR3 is TGTGCCATTACCAATTTGGGTTCAACGGGTGGCTACACCTTC.

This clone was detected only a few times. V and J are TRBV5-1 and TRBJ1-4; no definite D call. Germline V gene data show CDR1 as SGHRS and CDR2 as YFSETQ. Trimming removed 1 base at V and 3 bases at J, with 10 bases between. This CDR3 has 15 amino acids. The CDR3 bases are TGCGCCAGCAGCTTGTCGAGCTCTGCTAATGAAAAACTGTTTTTT. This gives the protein CASSLSSSANEKLFF. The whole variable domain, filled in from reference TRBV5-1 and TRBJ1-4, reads KAGVTQTPRYLIKTRGQQVTLSCSPISGHRSVSWYQQTPGQGLQFLFEYFSETQRNKGNFPGRFSGRQFSNSRSEMNVSTLELGDSALYLCASSLSSSANEKLFFGSGTQLSVL.

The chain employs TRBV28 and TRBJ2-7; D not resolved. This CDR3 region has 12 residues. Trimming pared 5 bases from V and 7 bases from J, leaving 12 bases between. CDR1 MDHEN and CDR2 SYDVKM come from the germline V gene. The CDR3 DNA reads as TGTGCCAGCAGTCCCGGGTACGGGGAGCAGTACTTC. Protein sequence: CASSPGYGEQYF.

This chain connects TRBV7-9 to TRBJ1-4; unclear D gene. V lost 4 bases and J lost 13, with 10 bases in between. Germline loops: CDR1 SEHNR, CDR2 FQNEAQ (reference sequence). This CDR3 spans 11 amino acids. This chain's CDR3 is CASSSSPLLFF. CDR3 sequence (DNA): TGTGCCAGCAGCTCAAGTCCTTTACTGTTTTTT.

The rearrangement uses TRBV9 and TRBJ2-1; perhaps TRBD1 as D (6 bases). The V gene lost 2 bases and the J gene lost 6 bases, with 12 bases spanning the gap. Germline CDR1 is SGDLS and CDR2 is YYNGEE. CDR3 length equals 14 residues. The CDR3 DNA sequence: TGTGCCAGCAGCGTTAGCTCAGGGGCCAATGAGCAGTTCTTC. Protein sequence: CASSVSSGANEQFF.

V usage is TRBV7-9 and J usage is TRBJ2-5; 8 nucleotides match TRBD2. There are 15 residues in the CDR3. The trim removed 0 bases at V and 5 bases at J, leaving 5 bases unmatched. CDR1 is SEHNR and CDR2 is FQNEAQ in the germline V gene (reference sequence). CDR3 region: CASSLARGGGETQYF. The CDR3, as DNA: TGTGCCAGCAGCTTAGCGCGAGGCGGGGGGGAGACCCAGTACTTC.

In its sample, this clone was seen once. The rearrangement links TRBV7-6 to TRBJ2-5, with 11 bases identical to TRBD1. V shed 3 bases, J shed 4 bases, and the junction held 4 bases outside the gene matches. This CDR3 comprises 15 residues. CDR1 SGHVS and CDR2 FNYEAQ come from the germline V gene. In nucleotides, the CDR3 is TGTGCCAGCAGCTTGTCCGGGACAGGGGGAGAGACCCAGTACTTC. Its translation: CASSLSGTGGETQYF. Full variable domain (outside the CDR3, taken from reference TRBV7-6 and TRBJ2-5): GAGVSQSPRYKVTKRGQDVALRCDPISGHVSLYWYRQALGQGPEFLTYFNYEAQQDKSGLPNDRFSAERPEGSISTLTIQRTEQRDSAMYRCASSLSGTGGETQYFGPGTRLLVL.

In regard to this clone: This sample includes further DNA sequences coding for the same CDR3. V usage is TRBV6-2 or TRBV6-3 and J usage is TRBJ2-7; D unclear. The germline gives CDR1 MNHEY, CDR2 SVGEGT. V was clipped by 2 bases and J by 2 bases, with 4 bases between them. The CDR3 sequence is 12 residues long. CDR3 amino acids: CASSYGTYEQYF. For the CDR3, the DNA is TGTGCCAGCAGTTACGGAACCTACGAGCAGTACTTC.

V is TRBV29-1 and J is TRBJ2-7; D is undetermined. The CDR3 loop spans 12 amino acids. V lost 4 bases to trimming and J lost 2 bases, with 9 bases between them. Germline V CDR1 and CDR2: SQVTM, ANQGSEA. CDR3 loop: CSVVKPTYEQYF. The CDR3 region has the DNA TGCAGCGTTGTAAAACCCACCTACGAGCAGTACTTC.

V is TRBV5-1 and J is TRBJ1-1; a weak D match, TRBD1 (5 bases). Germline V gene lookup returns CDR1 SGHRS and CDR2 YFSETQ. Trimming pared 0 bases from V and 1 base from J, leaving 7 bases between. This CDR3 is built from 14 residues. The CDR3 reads CASSLGTRNTEAFF. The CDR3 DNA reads TGCGCCAGCAGCTTGGGGACAAGGAACACTGAAGCTTTCTTT.

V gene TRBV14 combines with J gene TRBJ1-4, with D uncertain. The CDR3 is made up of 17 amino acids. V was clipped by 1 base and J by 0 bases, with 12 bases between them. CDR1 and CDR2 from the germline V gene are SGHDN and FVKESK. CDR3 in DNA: TGTGCCAGCAGCCAAGCCCCAGGACGGGCAACTAATGAAAAACTGTTTTTT. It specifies CASSQAPGRATNEKLFF.

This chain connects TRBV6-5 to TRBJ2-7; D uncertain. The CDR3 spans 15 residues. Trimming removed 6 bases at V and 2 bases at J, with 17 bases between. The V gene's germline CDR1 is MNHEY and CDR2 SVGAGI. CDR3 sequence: CASSPKRPQAYEQYF. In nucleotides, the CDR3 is TGTGCCAGCAGCCCGAAACGACCCCAGGCCTACGAGCAGTACTTC.

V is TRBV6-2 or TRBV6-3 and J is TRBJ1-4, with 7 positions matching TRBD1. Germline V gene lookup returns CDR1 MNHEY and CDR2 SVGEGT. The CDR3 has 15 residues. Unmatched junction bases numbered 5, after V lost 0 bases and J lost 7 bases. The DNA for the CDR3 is TGTGCCAGCAGTTACTCAGGGACAGTGGGTGAAAAACTGTTTTTT. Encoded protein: CASSYSGTVGEKLFF.

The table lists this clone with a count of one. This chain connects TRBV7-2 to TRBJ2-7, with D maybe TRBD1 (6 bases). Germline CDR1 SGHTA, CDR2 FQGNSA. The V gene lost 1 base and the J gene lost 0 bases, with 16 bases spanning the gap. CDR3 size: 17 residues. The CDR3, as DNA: TGTGCCAGCAGCTTAGTAGGGGGTAGGGCCCTCTCCTACGAGCAGTACTTC. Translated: CASSLVGGRALSYEQYF.

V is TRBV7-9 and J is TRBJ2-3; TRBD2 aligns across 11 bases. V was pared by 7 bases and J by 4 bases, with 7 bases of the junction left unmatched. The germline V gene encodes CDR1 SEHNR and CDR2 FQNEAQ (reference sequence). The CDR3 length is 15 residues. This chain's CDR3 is CASKLLAGASDTQYF. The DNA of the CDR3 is TGTGCCAGCAAGTTACTAGCGGGGGCCTCAGATACGCAGTATTTT. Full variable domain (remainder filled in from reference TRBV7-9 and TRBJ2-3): DTGVSQNPRHKITKRGQNVTFRCDPISEHNRLYWYRQTLGQGPEFLTYFQNEAQLEKSRLLSDRFSAERPKGSFSTLEIQRTEQGDSAMYLCASKLLAGASDTQYFGPGTRLTVL.